One T cell receptor beta chain is described in this entry. The sample originates from a study of B cell selection in AIRE deficiency. Assay used: immunoSEQ multiplex PCR; TCRdb lists only in-frame clones, some missing. This table has 20,000 to 25,000 clones, around 90% appearing once. Regulatory T cells were sorted as CD4+CD25hiCD127low/negative. The CDR3 is 12 residues long. V trimming: 11 bases; J trimming: 3 bases; junction bases outside the gene matches: 6. The germline V gene has CDR1 MNHNS and CDR2 SASEGT. Source material: CD4+CD25+ Tregs sorted from PBMCs. The chain joins TRBV6-1 to TRBJ1-1; 7 bases agree with TRBD1. The receptor's source is a human donor in good health. CDR3 region: CAGETGYTEAFF. CDR3 nucleotide sequence: TGTGCCGGCGAGACAGGGTACACTGAAGCTTTCTTT.